The 4 T cell receptor beta chains below come from one sample, sequenced in a study of blood T cell repertoires in COVID-19. Only in-frame clones appear in the TCRdb table, and some are missing; sequencing was by immunoSEQ multiplex PCR. The sample records tens of thousands of clones, about four fifths being singletons. The specimen was peripheral blood. These receptors all come from a woman at least 80 years old with active or convalescent COVID-19.

This sequence joins TRBV29-1 and TRBJ2-5, with unresolved D. The CDR3 consists of 15 residues. V lost 6 bases to trimming and J lost 0 bases, with 17 bases between them. The germline V gene has CDR1 SQVTM and CDR2 ANQGSEA. The CDR3: CSVLGGTMYQETQYF. For the CDR3, the DNA is TGCAGCGTCCTTGGTGGCACCATGTACCAAGAGACCCAGTACTTC. Complete variable domain (other parts from reference TRBV29-1 and TRBJ2-5): SAVISQKPSRDICQRGTSLTIQCQVDSQVTMMFWYRQQPGQSLTLIATANQGSEATYESGFVIDKFPISRPNLTFSTLTVSNMSPEDSSIYLCSVLGGTMYQETQYFGPGTRLLVL.

This clone was detected once. This chain joins TRBV28 and TRBJ2-1; 7 positions match TRBD1. Looked up from germline, CDR1 is MDHEN and CDR2 is SYDVKM. This CDR3 contains 14 residues. With V trimmed by 5 bases and J by 6 bases, 7 bases remained unmatched. This CDR3 reads CASSIPGQLNEQFF. The DNA for the CDR3 is TGTGCCAGCAGTATCCCGGGACAGCTCAATGAGCAGTTCTTC.

The J gene is TRBJ1-2, the V gene TRBV30; D perhaps matches TRBD1 (5 bases). Between the trimmed V and J ends, which lost 1 base and 4 bases, there was a span of 10 bases. This CDR3 has 13 residues. The V gene's germline CDR1 is GTSNPN and CDR2 SVGIG (reference sequence). CDR3 residues: CAWSGGPVYGYTF. For the CDR3, the DNA is TGTGCCTGGAGTGGGGGCCCCGTCTATGGCTACACCTTC.

This chain joins TRBV10-2 and TRBJ2-3; 10 bases agree with TRBD1. This CDR3 has 14 amino acids. Germline V lookup: CDR1 WSHSY, CDR2 SAAADI. V gave up 6 bases and J gave up 1 base; unmatched junction bases: 1. The CDR3 coding sequence is TGCGCCAGCAGGACAGGGGGCGGCACAGATACGCAGTATTTT. Encoded protein: CASRTGGGTDTQYF.